Below, one T cell receptor beta chain is given with its context. This specimen comes from a study of cytotoxic CD8 clonotypes in ibrutinib-treated CLL. The method was immunoSEQ multiplex PCR; TCRdb's version includes in-frame clones alone and lacks a portion of them. This table has 130,000 or so clones, approximately 80% appearing once. Germline V lookup: CDR1 KGHSH, CDR2 LQKENI. This CDR3 spans 15 amino acids. J gave up 3 bases and V 3 bases, and 7 bases lay outside the gene matches. The V gene is TRBV18, the J gene TRBJ1-1; 7 bases match TRBD1. The clonotype was recovered from a human donor with chronic lymphocytic leukemia. This sample comprised PBMCs, obtained after 24 months of ibrutinib treatment. The CDR3 loop is CASSPDAGGYTEAFF. CDR3 nucleotides: TGTGCCAGCTCACCCGACGCAGGGGGGTACACTGAAGCTTTCTTT.